This T cell receptor beta chain was documented in a study of blood T cell repertoires in COVID-19 (dated by TCRdb to 2018 to 2020). With respect to the entire study: Collaborator samples came from the United States, Italy and Spain and covered acute and convalescent phases of COVID-19. The material from the prospective study consisted of cDNA or gDNA derived from T cells, B-cell-depleted T cells, or PBMCs. Deeply sampled blood TCRbeta repertoires from subjects exposed to, actively infected with, or recovered from COVID-19 were included in the dataset. A freely available public database, intended as a resource for researchers studying the immune response to SARS-CoV-2, is where the repertoires were released. The samples were drawn from the first 160 participants of the ongoing ImmuneRACE study and from some 1,300 subjects provided by 6 global collaborators. Nearly every sample came with metadata listing a de-identified subject ID, COVID-19 status, age in years and sex. HLA class I and class II types, where available, came from metadata supplied by the sample provider rather than from assay-based typing. General findings and caveats noted by the study authors: Clinical and demographic metadata were provided uncurated, with the amount varying by source and participant.

TCRbeta CDR3 regions were amplified from genomic DNA using the immunoSEQ Assay, a bias-controlled multiplex PCR. As for the original processing: Nucleated cell counts per sample were estimated from amplification of reference gene primers within the assay. To quantify the absolute abundance of each unique TCRbeta CDR3 rearrangement, sequence reads were collapsed and filtered. Productive Simpson clonality was computed per sample as the square root of Simpson's diversity index over productive rearrangements. In its TCRdb copy, this immuneACCESS table keeps in-frame sequences only and misses some clones. Where compared with another copy, unresolved V genes explain less than half of these, and the others have no known cause. The DNA was the basis for D and trimming; V, J and clone size are from that table. Present in this sample are under 200,000 clones, 86% of which were seen just once. The top ten clonotypes cover around 5% of the sample.

With regard to this clone: The antigen this receptor binds is unknown. Per-nucleotide qualities are absent, and no much larger clonotype sits a single base away.

Spanning cysteine to phenylalanine, the CDR3 consists of 15 amino acids. This entry keeps only the CDR3 DNA: 45 bases, framed from base 1. Relative to germline, V is 1 base shorter and J is 1 base shorter, with 8 bases between their ends. CDR1 and CDR2 are drawn from the germline V gene (reference sequence): SEHNR, FQNEAQ. Participants in the prospective study were enrolled through a virtual design, were aged roughly 18 to 100 years, and lived in approximately 25 United States geographic areas. In the prospective study, cohorts were assigned on the basis of participant-reported clinical history obtained from a screening survey and a study questionnaire. In the prospective study, whole blood, serum and a nasopharyngeal or oropharyngeal swab were collected from each participant by mobile phlebotomists. Additional blood draws and questionnaires over an approximately two-month period could optionally be provided by prospective study participants. Blood samples from the prospective study were shipped frozen or at room temperature prior to DNA extraction.

The clonotype comes from a man in his forties or fifties with acute COVID-19. This chain joins TRBV7-9 to TRBJ1-5, with the D gene not clear enough to name. Sequenced input: PBMCs or T cells enriched from blood (not recorded which). The CDR3 in this case is CASSLEAGSNQPQHF. The DNA sequence is TGTGCCAGCAGCTTAGAGGCGGGGAGCAATCAGCCCCAGCATTTT.